What follows are 15 T cell receptor beta chains derived from one specimen sequenced in a study of regulatory T cells in long-lasting Graves disease. The time point is: newly diagnosed GD, antithyroid drugs for less than 3 months. Preparation of the TCR library used RNA extracted from PBMCs. Building of the TCR beta libraries involved iRepertoire HTBI primers and Arm-PCR of CDR3 regions. Each CDR3 protein is one row after TCRdb ran MiXCR on the multiplex PCR reads. The data show about 460,000 distinct CDR3 sequences, with 12% to 15% seen just once and over 15% held by the top ten. This same sample was also part of a study on T cells in Graves' hyperthyroidism and ophthalmopathy.

Sequencing used peripheral blood mononuclear cells (PBMCs), obtained at new diagnosis, from a patient treated with antithyroid drugs. All receptors come from a woman in her forties or fifties with Graves disease.

This clonotype has a count of ten or more. The chain uses TRBV28 and TRBJ2-5, with TRBD1 identical over 11 bases. This CDR3 contains 15 residues. CDR1 and CDR2 from the germline V gene are MDHEN and SYDVKM. Trimming at V came to 5 bases and at J to 5 bases, leaving 7 bases not matched to a gene. The CDR3 sequence is CASSPRTGGDETQYF. CDR3 nucleotide sequence: TGTGCCAGCAGTCCGCGGACAGGGGGCGATGAGACCCAGTACTTC. Supplemented by reference TRBV28 and TRBJ2-5, the full variable domain reads DVKVTQSSRYLVKRTGEKVFLECVQDMDHENMFWYRQDPGLGLRLIYFSYDVKMKEKGDIPEGYSVSREKKERFSLILESASTNQTSMYLCASSPRTGGDETQYFGPGTRLLVL.

Points on this clonotype: Relative to the germline gene, one junction end is altered; a read error may explain this. The chain links TRBV18 to TRBJ2-1; TRBD1 matches at 7 bases. The CDR3 extends over 15 amino acids. Per the germline V gene, CDR1 is KGHSH and CDR2 is LQKENI. The CDR3 nucleotides read TGTGCCAGCTCATCCGGACAGGACAACTACAGTGAGCAGTTCTTC. Protein sequence: CASSSGQDNYSEQFF.

V is TRBV5-5 and J is TRBJ2-1, with D possibly matching TRBD2 (6 bases). Germline V gives CDR1 SGHKS, CDR2 YYEKEE (reference sequence). Trimming left V 0 bases short and J 6 bases short, with 13 bases between. The CDR3 is 15 amino acids. This CDR3 is CASSLDQRARNEQFF. The CDR3 bases are TGTGCCAGCAGCTTGGACCAGCGGGCCCGCAATGAGCAGTTCTTC.

This clonotype was seen at least ten times. The gene calls are TRBV27 and TRBJ1-1, with unresolved D. V was trimmed by 5 bases and J by 4 bases, leaving 23 bases between them. Germline V lookup: CDR1 MNHEY, CDR2 SMNVEV (reference sequence). CDR3 size: 17 residues. The CDR3 DNA follows: TGTGCCAGCAGTGGTATCCGCCTTACGGACTCAGGCACTGAAGCTTTCTTT. Encoded protein: CASSGIRLTDSGTEAFF.

This clonotype appeared many times. The chain has TRBV18 and TRBJ1-4; 7 bases line up with TRBD1. CDR1 is KGHSH and CDR2 is LQKENI in the germline V gene. V gave up 4 bases and J gave up 4 bases; unmatched junction bases: 0. There are 13 residues in the CDR3. Here the CDR3 DNA reads TGTGCCAGCTCACACAGGGGTAATGAAAAACTGTTTTTT. Encoded protein: CASSHRGNEKLFF.

This clonotype occurred many times. The chain uses TRBV6-1 and TRBJ2-7, with 8 bases identical to TRBD1. This CDR3 has 13 amino acids. V trimming: 7 bases; J trimming: 1 base; junction bases outside the gene matches: 3. Germline CDR1 and CDR2: MNHNS and SASEGT. For the CDR3, the DNA is TGTGCCAGCACTACAGGGGGATCCTACGAGCAGTACTTC. This sequence encodes CASTTGGSYEQYF.

This clonotype was detected many times. This sequence joins TRBV6-1 and TRBJ1-5; D may be TRBD1 (5 bases). Germline V gene lookup returns CDR1 MNHNS and CDR2 SASEGT. The CDR3 has 14 amino acids. Trimming shortened V by 6 bases and J by 1 base, and 10 bases separated the two germline ends. The CDR3 reads CASRPRTSNQPQHF. The CDR3 DNA sequence: TGTGCCAGCAGACCTCGGACAAGCAATCAGCCCCAGCATTTT.

The chain uses TRBV18 and TRBJ2-7, with 10 bases matching TRBD2. V lost 3 bases to trimming and J lost 6 bases; unmatched junction nucleotides: 5. The CDR3 spans 14 residues. Germline-derived CDR1 and CDR2 are KGHSH and LQKENI. Here the CDR3 DNA reads TGTGCCAGCTCACCCGGGCGACTAGCGGGCGAGCAGTACTTC. Protein sequence: CASSPGRLAGEQYF. Supplemented by reference TRBV18 and TRBJ2-7, the full variable domain reads NAGVMQNPRHLVRRRGQEARLRCSPMKGHSHVYWYRQLPEEGLKFMVYLQKENIIDESGMPKERFSAEFPKEGPSILRIQQVVRGDSAAYFCASSPGRLAGEQYFGPGTRLTVT.

This clonotype was seen repeatedly, ten times or more. The CDR3 DNA reads TGTGCCAGCAGGTCCGGGGGGGTGAACACTGAAGCTTTCTTT. Amino acids: CASRSGGVNTEAFF. The chain has TRBV28 and TRBJ1-1, with D possibly being TRBD1 (5 bases). This CDR3 is 14 amino acids long. The V gene lost 6 bases and the J gene lost 0 bases, with 11 bases spanning the gap. CDR1 and CDR2 from the germline V gene are MDHEN and SYDVKM.

This clonotype has ten or more counts. The chain has TRBV2 and TRBJ2-7, with D unresolved. Germline CDR1 SNHLY, CDR2 FYNNEI. Trimming pared 7 bases from V and 0 bases from J, leaving 4 bases between. The CDR3 is 11 amino acids. The CDR3 nucleotides read TGTGCCAGCACGGCCTCCTACGAGCAGTACTTC. This translates into CASTASYEQYF.

The count of this clonotype is one. Since a much larger clone is just one base distant, this may be a read error. The CDR3 end shows no conserved phenylalanine or tryptophan, and so a read error is likely. V usage is TRBV28 and J usage is TRBJ2-1, with D uncertain. The CDR3 is made up of 11 amino acids. The germline CDR1 and CDR2 sequences are MDHEN and SYDVKM. V lost 5 bases, J lost 9 bases, and 8 bases lay in between. CDR3 amino acids: CASSRRLEQFV. CDR3 nucleotides: TGTGCCAGCAGTAGACGCCTTGAGCAGTTCGTC.

This clonotype was seen a few times. The V and J genes are TRBV3-1 and TRBJ2-1, with 11 bases identical to TRBD2. CDR3 length: 19 residues. J was trimmed by 4 bases and V by 4 bases; bases with no gene match: 15. Germline values: CDR1 LGHDT, CDR2 YNNKEL (reference sequence). The CDR3 DNA reads as TGTGCCAGCAGCCTACTAATAAGTGCCGGGACTAGCGGATACAATGAGCAGTTCTTC. Translating it yields CASSLLISAGTSGYNEQFF.

This clonotype was counted many times. The chain combines TRBV11-2 with TRBJ2-7, with TRBD1 matching over 7 bases. Germline V CDR1 and CDR2: SGHAT, FQNNGV. V trimming: 5 bases; J trimming: 0 bases; junction bases outside the gene matches: 4. The CDR3 is 14 amino acids. CDR3 loop: CASSRTGVSYEQYF. CDR3 coding DNA: TGTGCCAGCAGCCGGACAGGAGTCTCCTACGAGCAGTACTTC.

This clonotype was seen ten or more times. V usage is TRBV14 and J usage is TRBJ2-7; 7 bases match TRBD2. Germline CDR1 reads SGHDN; CDR2 reads FVKESK. This CDR3 spans 15 amino acids. Trimming at V came to 4 bases and at J to 0 bases, leaving 6 bases not matched to a gene. CDR3 nucleotide sequence: TGTGCCAGCAGCCGACGGGACTACCTCTCCTACGAGCAGTACTTC. The encoded protein is CASSRRDYLSYEQYF.

At least ten counts were recorded for this clonotype. The rearrangement uses TRBV20-1 and TRBJ1-5; the match to TRBD1 covers 9 bases. Losses at the gene ends were 5 bases for V and 7 bases for J; bases not matched to a gene: 12. The CDR3 runs 15 residues. The germline V gene has CDR1 DFQATT and CDR2 SNEGSKA (reference sequence). CDR3 protein: CSAGIPGQGGQPQHF. Here the CDR3 DNA reads TGCAGTGCTGGGATCCCGGGACAGGGAGGCCAGCCCCAGCATTTT.